Given below is one T cell receptor beta chain in context. Its antigen remains unidentified. Base qualities are not at hand, and no much larger clone is one base apart. These data are taken from a study of T cell repertoires in cytomegalovirus infection (dated by TCRdb to about 2019). Regarding the complete study: Because public TCR beta signatures pointed to carriage of CMV infection together with the matching HLA type, the HLA type of each donor mattered for the analysis.

Including the terminal cysteine and phenylalanine, the CDR3 comprises 16 residues. This entry keeps only the CDR3 DNA: 48 bases, framed from base 1. From the germline V gene, CDR1 is SGHAT and CDR2 is FQNNGV. V is cut back by 4 bases and J by 2 bases, with 8 bases in the junction unmatched. Broader findings and caveats from the paper: In both this cohort and an independent roughly 360-donor cohort, the cumulative frequency of public TCR beta family members distinguished carriers of CMV infection plus the relevant HLA type. The ex vivo response was dominated by HLA-C-restricted CMV-specific TCR beta clonotypes, which also provided the single most frequent clonotype in two of eight donors.

The sequencer was an Illumina HiSeq 1500. The public reads were reprocessed in TCRdb via fastp at Q25 and MiXCR, keeping in-frame beta chains. Rows are unified per CDR3 protein, each entry keeping the most common DNA and genes. The sample contains approximately 490,000 distinct CDR3 sequences, around 10% of them found a single time. Around 9.6% of the sample lies in the top ten. Recombination joined TRBV11-2 with TRBJ1-5; 7 central nucleotides agree with TRBD1. The receptor was derived from a human donor in good health (CMV status not recorded). Some clones in this sample may be carry-over from other donors' samples. Sequenced sample: PBMCs. The sequenced DNA is TGTGCCAGCAGCTCCCTTAAGGGGGCCGGCAATCAGCCCCAGCATTTT. Its coded protein is CASSSLKGAGNQPQHF.